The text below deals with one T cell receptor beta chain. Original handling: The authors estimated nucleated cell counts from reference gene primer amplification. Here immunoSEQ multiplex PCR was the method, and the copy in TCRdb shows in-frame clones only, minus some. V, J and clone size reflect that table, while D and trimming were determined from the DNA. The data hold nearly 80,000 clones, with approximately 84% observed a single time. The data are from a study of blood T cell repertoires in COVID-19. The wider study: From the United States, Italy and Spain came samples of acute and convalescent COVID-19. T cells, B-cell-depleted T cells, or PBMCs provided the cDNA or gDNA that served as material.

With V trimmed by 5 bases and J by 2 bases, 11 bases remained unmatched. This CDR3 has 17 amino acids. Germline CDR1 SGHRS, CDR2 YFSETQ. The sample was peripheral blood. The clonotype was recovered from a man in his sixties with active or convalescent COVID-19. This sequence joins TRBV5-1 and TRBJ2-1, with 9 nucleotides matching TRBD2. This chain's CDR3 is CASRATSGGLTYNEQFF. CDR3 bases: TGCGCCAGCAGAGCTACGAGCGGGGGGTTAACCTACAATGAGCAGTTCTTC.